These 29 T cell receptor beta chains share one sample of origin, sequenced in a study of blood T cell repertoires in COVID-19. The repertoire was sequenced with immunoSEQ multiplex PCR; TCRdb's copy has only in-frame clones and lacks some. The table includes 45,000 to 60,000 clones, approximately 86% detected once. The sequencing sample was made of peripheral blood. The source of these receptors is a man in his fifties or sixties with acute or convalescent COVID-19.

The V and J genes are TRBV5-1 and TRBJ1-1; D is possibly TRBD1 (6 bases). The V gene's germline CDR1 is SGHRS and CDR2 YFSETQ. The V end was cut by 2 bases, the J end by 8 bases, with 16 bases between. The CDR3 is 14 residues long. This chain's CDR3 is CASSFSGEGQEAFF. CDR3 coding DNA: TGCGCCAGCAGCTTTTCAGGGGAAGGTCAGGAAGCTTTCTTT.

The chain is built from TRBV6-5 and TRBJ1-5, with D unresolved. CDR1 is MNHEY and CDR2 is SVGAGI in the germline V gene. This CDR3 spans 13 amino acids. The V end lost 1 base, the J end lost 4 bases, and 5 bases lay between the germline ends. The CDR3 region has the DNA TGTGCCAGCAGTTACTACGGGAATCAGCCCCAGCATTTT. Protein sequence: CASSYYGNQPQHF.

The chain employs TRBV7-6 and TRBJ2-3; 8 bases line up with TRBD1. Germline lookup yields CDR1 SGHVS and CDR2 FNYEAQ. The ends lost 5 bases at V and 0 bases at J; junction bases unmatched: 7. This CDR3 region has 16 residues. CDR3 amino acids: CASSRGTGVSTDTQYF. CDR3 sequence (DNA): TGTGCCAGCAGCCGAGGGACAGGAGTTAGCACAGATACGCAGTATTTT.

The CDR3 here is CASSQGQGRGTEAFF. In nucleotides, the CDR3 is TGCGCCAGCAGCCAGGGACAGGGTAGGGGAACTGAAGCTTTCTTT. The rearrangement joins TRBV4-3 to TRBJ1-1; 9 positions agree with TRBD1. CDR3 size: 15 residues. Trimming cost V 3 bases and J 5 bases; bases outside gene matches: 7. Germline CDR1 reads LGHNA; CDR2 reads YSLEER.

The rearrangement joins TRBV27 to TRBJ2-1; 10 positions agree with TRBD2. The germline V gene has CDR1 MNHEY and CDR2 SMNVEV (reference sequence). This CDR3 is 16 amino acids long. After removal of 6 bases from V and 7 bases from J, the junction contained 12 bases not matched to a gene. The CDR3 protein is CASRGPGPSGSNEQFF. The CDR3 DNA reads TGTGCCAGCAGGGGCCCGGGGCCTAGCGGGAGTAATGAGCAGTTCTTC.

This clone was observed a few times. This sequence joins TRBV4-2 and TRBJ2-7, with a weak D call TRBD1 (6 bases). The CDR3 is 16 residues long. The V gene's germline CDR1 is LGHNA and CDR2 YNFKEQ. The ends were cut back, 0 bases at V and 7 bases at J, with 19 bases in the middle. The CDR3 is CASSQEDTGLLGEQYF. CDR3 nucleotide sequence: TGTGCCAGCAGCCAAGAAGACACAGGGCTCTTAGGGGAGCAGTACTTC.

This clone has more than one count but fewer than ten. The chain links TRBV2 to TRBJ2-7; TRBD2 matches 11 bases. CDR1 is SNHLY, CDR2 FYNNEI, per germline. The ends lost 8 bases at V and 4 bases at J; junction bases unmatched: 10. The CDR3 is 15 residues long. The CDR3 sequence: CASSILGTSGYEQYF. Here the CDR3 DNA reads TGTGCCAGCTCTATTCTTGGGACTAGCGGATACGAGCAGTACTTC.

The CDR3 loop reads CASSSRTGWDTEAFF. The CDR3 nucleotides are TGTGCCAGCAGCTCGCGGACAGGGTGGGACACTGAAGCTTTCTTT. The gene calls are TRBV7-6 and TRBJ1-1, with TRBD1 identical over 8 bases. The V and J ends lost 4 bases and 3 bases, in that order; junction bases with no gene match: 7. From germline, CDR1 is SGHVS and CDR2 FNYEAQ. CDR3 size: 15 residues. Full variable domain (remainder filled in from reference TRBV7-6 and TRBJ1-1): GAGVSQSPRYKVTKRGQDVALRCDPISGHVSLYWYRQALGQGPEFLTYFNYEAQQDKSGLPNDRFSAERPEGSISTLTIQRTEQRDSAMYRCASSSRTGWDTEAFFGQGTRLTVV.

CDR3 in amino acids: CASSVGVGLAGGSGQFF. As DNA, the CDR3 is TGTGCCAGCAGCGTTGGTGTTGGGTTAGCGGGGGGCTCAGGGCAGTTCTTC. The chain employs TRBV9 and TRBJ2-1, with 10 bases matching TRBD2. The trim removed 2 bases at V and 12 bases at J, leaving 17 bases unmatched. The CDR3 runs 17 residues. Germline CDR1 SGDLS, CDR2 YYNGEE.

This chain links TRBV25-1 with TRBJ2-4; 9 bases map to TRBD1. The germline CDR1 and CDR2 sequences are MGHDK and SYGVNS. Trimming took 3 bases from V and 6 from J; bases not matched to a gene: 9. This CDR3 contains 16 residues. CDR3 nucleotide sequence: TGTGCCAGCAGTGACGTGGTGTCGGGACAGGGAAACATTCAGTACTTC. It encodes CASSDVVSGQGNIQYF.

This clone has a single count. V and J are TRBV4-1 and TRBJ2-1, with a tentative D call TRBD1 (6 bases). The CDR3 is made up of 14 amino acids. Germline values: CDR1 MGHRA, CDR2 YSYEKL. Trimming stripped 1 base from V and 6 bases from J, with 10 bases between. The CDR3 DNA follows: TGCGCCAGCAGCCAAGCTGGGACACTCAATGAGCAGTTCTTC. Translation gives CASSQAGTLNEQFF.

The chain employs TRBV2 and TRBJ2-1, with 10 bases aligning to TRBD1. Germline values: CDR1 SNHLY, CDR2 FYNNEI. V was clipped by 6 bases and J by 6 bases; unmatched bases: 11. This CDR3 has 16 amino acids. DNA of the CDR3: TGTGCCAGCAGGACCCCCGGGACAGGGGAGGCCAATGAGCAGTTCTTC. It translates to CASRTPGTGEANEQFF.

The CDR3 reads CATQTTGKGYGYTF. CDR3 bases: TGTGCCACCCAGACGACAGGGAAGGGCTATGGCTACACCTTC. V gene TRBV28 combines with J gene TRBJ1-2, with 7 bases identical to TRBD1. The CDR3 spans 14 residues. V gave up 10 bases and J gave up 4 bases; unmatched junction bases: 12. Germline CDR1 is MDHEN and CDR2 is SYDVKM.

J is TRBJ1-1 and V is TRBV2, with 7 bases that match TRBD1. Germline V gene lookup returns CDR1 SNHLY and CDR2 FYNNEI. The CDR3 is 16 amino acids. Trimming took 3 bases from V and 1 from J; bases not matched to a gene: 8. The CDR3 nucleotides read TGTGCCAGCAGTGAGGTATCGACAGGGCCGAACACTGAAGCTTTCTTT. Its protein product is CASSEVSTGPNTEAFF.

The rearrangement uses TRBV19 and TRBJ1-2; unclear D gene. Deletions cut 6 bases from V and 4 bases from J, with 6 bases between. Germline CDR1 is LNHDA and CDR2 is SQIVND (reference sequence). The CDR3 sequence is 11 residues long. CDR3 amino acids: CASRRLYGYTF. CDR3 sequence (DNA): TGTGCCAGTAGGCGTCTCTATGGCTACACCTTC.

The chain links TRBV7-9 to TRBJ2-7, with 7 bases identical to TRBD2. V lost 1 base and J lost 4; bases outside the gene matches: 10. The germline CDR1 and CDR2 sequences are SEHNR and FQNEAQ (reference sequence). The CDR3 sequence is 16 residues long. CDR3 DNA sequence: TGTGCCAGCAGCTTAGTCGGCGGGAGCACGGATTACGAGCAGTACTTC. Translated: CASSLVGGSTDYEQYF.

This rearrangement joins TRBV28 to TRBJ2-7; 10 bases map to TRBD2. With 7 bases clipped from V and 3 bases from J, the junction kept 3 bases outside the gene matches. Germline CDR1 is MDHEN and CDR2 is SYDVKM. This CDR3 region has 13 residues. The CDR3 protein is CASKLAGLYEQYF. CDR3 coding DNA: TGTGCCAGCAAACTAGCGGGGCTCTACGAGCAGTACTTC.

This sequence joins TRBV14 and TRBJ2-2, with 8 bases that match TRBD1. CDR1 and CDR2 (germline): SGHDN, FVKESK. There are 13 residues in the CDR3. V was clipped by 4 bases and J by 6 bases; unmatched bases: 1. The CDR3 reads CASSPQGAGELFF. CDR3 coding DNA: TGTGCCAGCAGCCCACAGGGGGCCGGGGAGCTGTTTTTT.

CDR3 in DNA: TGTGCCAGCAGTCTCGGGACAGGGCAGAATGAGCAGTTCTTC. It encodes CASSLGTGQNEQFF. The chain employs TRBV2 and TRBJ2-1; 9 nucleotides match TRBD1. This CDR3 contains 14 residues. The trim removed 5 bases at V and 7 bases at J, leaving 6 bases unmatched. Germline CDR1 is SNHLY and CDR2 is FYNNEI.

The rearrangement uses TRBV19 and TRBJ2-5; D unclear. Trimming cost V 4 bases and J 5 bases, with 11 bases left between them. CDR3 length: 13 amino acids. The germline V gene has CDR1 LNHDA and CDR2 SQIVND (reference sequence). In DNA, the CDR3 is TGTGCCAGTAGTAGTTCGAGGCGGGAGACCCAGTACTTC. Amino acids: CASSSSRRETQYF.

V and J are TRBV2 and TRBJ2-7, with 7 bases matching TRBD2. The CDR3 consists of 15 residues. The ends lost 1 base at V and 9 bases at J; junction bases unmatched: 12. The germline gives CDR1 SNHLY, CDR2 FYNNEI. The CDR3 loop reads CASSEGGGGIYVQYF. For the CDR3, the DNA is TGTGCCAGCAGTGAAGGTGGGGGGGGTATTTATGTGCAGTACTTC. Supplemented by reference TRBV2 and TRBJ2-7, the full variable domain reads EPEVTQTPSHQVTQMGQEVILRCVPISNHLYFYWYRQILGQKVEFLVSFYNNEISEKSEIFDDQFSVERPDGSNFTLKIRSTKLEDSAMYFCASSEGGGGIYVQYFGPGTRLTVT.

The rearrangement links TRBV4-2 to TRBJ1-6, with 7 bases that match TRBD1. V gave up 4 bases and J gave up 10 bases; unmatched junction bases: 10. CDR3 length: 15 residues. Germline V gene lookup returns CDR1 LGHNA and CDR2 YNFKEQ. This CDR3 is CASSPPTQGESPLHF. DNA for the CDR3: TGTGCCAGCAGCCCGCCGACTCAGGGGGAATCACCCCTCCACTTT.

The CDR3 here is CASSHSGGGERDRRIYEQYF. The CDR3 nucleotides are TGTGCCAGCAGCCATAGCGGAGGGGGTGAACGGGACAGACGTATATACGAGCAGTACTTC. The genes are TRBV3-1 (or the pseudogene TRBV3-2) and TRBJ2-7; tentatively, D is TRBD1 (7 bases). The CDR3 runs 20 residues. Trimming pared 3 bases from V and 4 bases from J, leaving 31 bases between. Germline V gene lookup returns CDR1 LGHDT and CDR2 YNNKEL (reference sequence).

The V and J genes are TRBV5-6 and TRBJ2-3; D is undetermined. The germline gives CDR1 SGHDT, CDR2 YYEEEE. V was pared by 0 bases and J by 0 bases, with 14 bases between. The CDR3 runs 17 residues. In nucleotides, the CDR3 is TGTGCCAGCAGCTTGGTGACTCGCACCTCTAGCACAGATACGCAGTATTTT. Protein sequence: CASSLVTRTSSTDTQYF.

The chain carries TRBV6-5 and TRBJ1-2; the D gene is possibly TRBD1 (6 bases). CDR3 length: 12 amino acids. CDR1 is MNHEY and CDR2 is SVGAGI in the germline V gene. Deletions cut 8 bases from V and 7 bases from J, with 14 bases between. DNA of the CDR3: TGTGCCAGCTATGCGGGGGCGGGTGGCTACACCTTC. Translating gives CASYAGAGGYTF.

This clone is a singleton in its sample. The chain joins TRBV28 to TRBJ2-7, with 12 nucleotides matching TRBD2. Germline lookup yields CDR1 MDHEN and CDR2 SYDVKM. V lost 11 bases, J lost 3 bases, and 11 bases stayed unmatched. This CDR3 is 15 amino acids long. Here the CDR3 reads CAGAMTSGSFYEQYF. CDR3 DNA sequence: TGTGCCGGGGCTATGACTAGCGGGAGTTTCTACGAGCAGTACTTC.

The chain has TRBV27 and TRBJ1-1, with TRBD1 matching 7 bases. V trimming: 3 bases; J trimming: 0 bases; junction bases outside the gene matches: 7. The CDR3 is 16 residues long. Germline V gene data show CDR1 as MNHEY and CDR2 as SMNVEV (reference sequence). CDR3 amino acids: CASSFWAGGMNTEAFF. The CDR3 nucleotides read TGTGCCAGCAGTTTCTGGGCAGGGGGTATGAACACTGAAGCTTTCTTT.

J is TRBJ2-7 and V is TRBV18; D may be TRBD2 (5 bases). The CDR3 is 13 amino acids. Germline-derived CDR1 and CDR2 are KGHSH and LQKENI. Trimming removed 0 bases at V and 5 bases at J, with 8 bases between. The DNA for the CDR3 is TGTGCCAGCTCACCACCTGGGAGCCACGAGCAGTACTTC. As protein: CASSPPGSHEQYF.

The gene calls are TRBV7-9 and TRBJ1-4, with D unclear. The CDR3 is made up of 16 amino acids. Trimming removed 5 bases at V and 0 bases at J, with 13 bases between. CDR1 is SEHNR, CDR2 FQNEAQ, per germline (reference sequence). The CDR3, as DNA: TGTGCCAGCAGCACAGTGTCGGGGTCAACTAATGAAAAACTGTTTTTT. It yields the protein CASSTVSGSTNEKLFF.